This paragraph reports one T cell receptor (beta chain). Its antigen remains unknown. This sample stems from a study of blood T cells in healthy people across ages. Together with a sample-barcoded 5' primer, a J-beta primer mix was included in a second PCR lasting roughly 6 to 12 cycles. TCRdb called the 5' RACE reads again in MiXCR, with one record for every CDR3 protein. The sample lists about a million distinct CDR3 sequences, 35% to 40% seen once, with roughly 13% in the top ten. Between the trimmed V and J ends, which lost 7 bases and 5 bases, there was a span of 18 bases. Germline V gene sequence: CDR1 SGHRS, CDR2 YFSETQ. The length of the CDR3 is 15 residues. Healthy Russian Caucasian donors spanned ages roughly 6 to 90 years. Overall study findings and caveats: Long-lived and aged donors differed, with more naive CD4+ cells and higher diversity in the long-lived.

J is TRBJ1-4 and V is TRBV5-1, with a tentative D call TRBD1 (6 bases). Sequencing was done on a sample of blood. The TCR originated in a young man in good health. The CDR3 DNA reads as TGCGCCAGCCAGATAGGGGGATCGCGGAATGAAAAACTGTTTTTT. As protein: CASQIGGSRNEKLFF.